The TCR beta chain under discussion was sequenced for a study of regulatory T cells in long-lasting Graves disease. At the level of the study: Persistent Graves' disease meant over 5 years of antithyroid drugs with positive TSH receptor antibodies.

This clonotype appeared many times. Its specificity is unknown. Study-wide findings and caveats: Lower TCR diversity was seen in persistent Graves' patients than in newly diagnosed ones. Accuracy was perhaps lowered by the small sample size.

Time point noted: persistent/refractory GD, antithyroid drugs over 5 years with positive TRAb. The TCR library was made from RNA that had been extracted from PBMCs in TRIzol. Graves' disease was diagnosed by American Thyroid Association guidelines. HTBI primers from iRepertoire and Arm-PCR of CDR3 regions yielded the TCR beta libraries. Using its own MiXCR run on the multiplex PCR reads, TCRdb lists one record per CDR3 protein. Found here are around 450,000 distinct CDR3 sequences, 20% to 25% of them singletons; the top ten hold about 6.6%. Germline V lookup: CDR1 SGHNT, CDR2 YENEEA. J was trimmed by 1 base and V by 5 bases; bases with no gene match: 8. The CDR3 extends over 16 amino acids.

The J gene is TRBJ2-7, the V gene TRBV11-3; 10 nucleotides line up with TRBD1. The sequence was obtained from a female donor with Graves disease. The source was peripheral blood mononuclear cells (PBMCs), collected when the disease was refractory, from a patient treated with antithyroid drugs. CDR3 protein: CASSLFAGQGSYEQYF. The CDR3 region has the DNA TGTGCCAGCAGCCTATTTGCGGGACAGGGGTCCTACGAGCAGTACTTC.